One sample yielded the 28 T cell receptor beta chains listed below, sequenced in a study of CD8 T cells in ankylosing spondylitis. TCRdb passed the 5' RACE reads through MiXCR, listing each CDR3 protein once. The sample has approximately 200,000 distinct CDR3 sequences, around 13% seen once; the top ten hold 8% to 13%. The specimen sequenced was blood, either unsorted or a sorted T cell fraction (not recorded which). The source of these receptors is a female donor with ankylosing spondylitis or in good health (not recorded which).

This clonotype was seen many times. This CDR3 is CASEDLAELAKNIQYF. In DNA, the CDR3 is TGTGCCAGCGAGGATCTAGCGGAACTAGCCAAAAACATTCAGTACTTC. The chain employs TRBV2 and TRBJ2-4, with TRBD2 matching over 7 bases. Germline V gene lookup returns CDR1 SNHLY and CDR2 FYNNEI. The CDR3 totals 16 residues. V shed 8 bases, J shed 0 bases, and the junction held 10 bases outside the gene matches.

This clonotype has at least ten counts. J is TRBJ2-1 and V is TRBV7-2; 8 bases match TRBD2. CDR1 and CDR2 from the germline V gene are SGHTA and FQGNSA. V dropped 5 bases and J dropped 0; count of bases not matched to a gene: 3. This CDR3 has 15 amino acids. CDR3 amino acids: CASSPSGSSYNEQFF. The CDR3 nucleotides are TGTGCCAGCAGCCCCAGCGGGAGCTCCTACAATGAGCAGTTCTTC.

The J gene is TRBJ2-7, the V gene TRBV11-1; TRBD1 agrees at 11 bases. Germline V gene data show CDR1 as SGHAT and CDR2 as FQDESV (reference sequence). The ends lost 6 bases at V and 4 bases at J; junction bases unmatched: 11. This CDR3 spans 16 amino acids. The CDR3 is CASSSQGTGGIYEQYF. Here the CDR3 DNA reads TGTGCCAGCAGTTCACAGGGGACAGGGGGAATTTACGAGCAGTACTTC.

The sample holds many counts of this clonotype. This chain joins TRBV7-2 and TRBJ2-5; TRBD2 matches 14 bases. Per germline, CDR1 SGHTA and CDR2 FQGNSA. The CDR3 loop spans 17 amino acids. Trimming at V came to 4 bases and at J to 0 bases, leaving 4 bases not matched to a gene. Here the CDR3 DNA reads TGTGCCAGCAGCTACGGGACTAGCGGGGGATACCAAGAGACCCAGTACTTC. This codes for CASSYGTSGGYQETQYF.

This clonotype was counted at least ten times. V is TRBV7-9 and J is TRBJ1-3; TRBD1 might be the D (5 bases). The V end was cut by 1 base, the J end by 4 bases, with 11 bases between. The CDR3 has 15 amino acids. The germline gives CDR1 SEHNR, CDR2 FQNEAQ (reference sequence). The CDR3 nucleotides are TGTGCCAGCAGCTTAGGACAGCTCGCAGGAAACACCATATATTTT. The encoded protein is CASSLGQLAGNTIYF.

This clonotype was recorded many times. The rearrangement joins TRBV20-1 to TRBJ1-5; 8 positions agree with TRBD1. This CDR3 comprises 18 residues. J gave up 2 bases and V 3 bases, and 15 bases lay outside the gene matches. The germline V gene encodes CDR1 DFQATT and CDR2 SNEGSKA (reference sequence). This CDR3 is CSASPQTGQAWGNQPQHF. CDR3 bases: TGCAGTGCTAGCCCCCAGACGGGACAGGCGTGGGGCAATCAGCCCCAGCATTTT.

This clonotype was counted ten times or more. This sequence joins TRBV9 and TRBJ1-2; 12 nucleotides agree with TRBD1. V lost 2 bases and J lost 3; bases outside the gene matches: 2. Germline V gene sequence: CDR1 SGDLS, CDR2 YYNGEE. This CDR3 spans 15 amino acids. CDR3 DNA sequence: TGTGCCAGCAGCGTGGGGACAGGGGGCTACTATGGCTACACCTTC. Translating gives CASSVGTGGYYGYTF. Drawing the rest from reference TRBV9 and TRBJ1-2, the complete variable domain is DSGVTQTPKHLITATGQRVTLRCSPRSGDLSVYWYQQSLDQGLQFLIQYYNGEERAKGNILERFSAQQFPDLHSELNLSSLELGDSALYFCASSVGTGGYYGYTFGSGTRLTVV.

On this clonotype itself: A read error may be the cause here, since a much bigger clone is one base away. The V gene is TRBV9, the J gene TRBJ2-3; 9 positions match TRBD2. CDR3 length: 18 amino acids. Looked up from germline, CDR1 is SGDLS and CDR2 is YYNGEE. The CDR3 sequence: CVSSVRTPAVAGVDTQYF. DNA for the CDR3: TGTGTCAGCAGCGTGAGGACCCCGGCGGTAGCGGGAGTAGATACGCAGTATTTT.

This clonotype was seen many times. The chain carries TRBV12-3 or TRBV12-4 and TRBJ2-2; 8 positions match TRBD1. With V trimmed by 5 bases and J by 5 bases, 7 bases remained unmatched. The CDR3 contains 15 residues. CDR3 in amino acids: CASSTGQGITGELFF. The DNA of the CDR3 is TGTGCCAGCAGTACCGGACAGGGAATTACCGGGGAGCTGTTTTTT.

Note on this clonotype: A single base separates this from a much larger clone, so it may be a read error. The chain has TRBV2 and TRBJ2-1; 8 bases fit TRBD2. In germline, CDR1 is SNHLY, CDR2 FYNNEI. The CDR3 is made up of 14 amino acids. CDR3 coding DNA: TGTGCCAGCAGTCAAGCGGGAGAGAGAAGTGAGCAGTTCTTC. Amino acid sequence: CASSQAGERSEQFF. Supplemented by reference TRBV2 and TRBJ2-1, the full variable domain reads EPEVTQTPSHQVTQMGQEVILRCVPISNHLYFYWYRQILGQKVEFLVSFYNNEISEKSEIFDDQFSVERPDGSNFTLKIRSTKLEDSAMYFCASSQAGERSEQFFGPGTRLTVL.

This clonotype has a count of ten or more. This chain connects TRBV12-3 or TRBV12-4 to TRBJ2-1; 8 positions agree with TRBD2. The V segment lost 2 bases and the J segment 3 bases; nucleotides outside the gene matches: 6. The CDR3 length is 16 residues. The CDR3 sequence: CASSLSSSGHYNEQFF. CDR3 sequence (DNA): TGTGCCAGCAGTTTAAGCTCTAGCGGGCACTACAATGAGCAGTTCTTC.

This clonotype appeared many times. This chain uses TRBV10-3 with TRBJ2-1; 14 bases match TRBD2. The CDR3 loop spans 16 amino acids. The J segment lost 8 bases and the V segment lost 10 bases, leaving 13 bases of the junction unmatched. Looked up from germline, CDR1 is ENHRY and CDR2 is SYGVKD. CDR3 coding DNA: TGTGCCACCACTCGAGGACTAGCGGGAGGCGAGGATGAGCAGTTCTTC. Amino acids: CATTRGLAGGEDEQFF.

This clonotype showed up many times. The genes are TRBV7-9 and TRBJ2-7, with 7 positions matching TRBD2. The CDR3 has 13 residues. Germline V gene data show CDR1 as SEHNR and CDR2 as FQNEAQ (reference sequence). V lost 6 bases, J lost 4 bases, and 6 bases stayed unmatched. The CDR3 sequence: CASRAGYPYEQYF. The CDR3 bases are TGTGCCAGCAGAGCGGGATACCCGTACGAGCAGTACTTC.

This sequence joins TRBV7-8 and TRBJ2-3, with TRBD2 identical over 10 bases. CDR1 is SGHVS, CDR2 FQNEAQ, per germline. Unmatched junction bases numbered 10, after V lost 1 base and J lost 3 bases. The CDR3 runs to 18 residues. The CDR3 loop is CASSLGASGRGWTDTQYF. Here the CDR3 DNA reads TGTGCCAGCAGCTTAGGGGCTAGCGGGAGAGGTTGGACAGATACGCAGTATTTT.

This clonotype was recorded many times. The V call is TRBV12-3 or TRBV12-4, the J call TRBJ1-3, with unresolved D. The V and J ends lost 4 bases and 0 bases respectively, with 1 base between them. This CDR3 contains 12 residues. This CDR3 is CASSYSGNTIYF. CDR3 in DNA: TGTGCCAGCAGTTACTCTGGAAACACCATATATTTT.

This clonotype appeared many times. The rearrangement uses TRBV20-1 and TRBJ1-1; perhaps TRBD1 as D (6 bases). Germline V gene lookup returns CDR1 DFQATT and CDR2 SNEGSKA (reference sequence). V gave up 3 bases and J gave up 1 base, with 12 bases separating them. This CDR3 comprises 14 residues. In DNA, the CDR3 is TGCAGTGCTAGTGGGGAGACAGGGAACACTGAAGCTTTCTTT. Translated: CSASGETGNTEAFF.

This clonotype was counted only a few times. The V and J genes are TRBV20-1 and TRBJ1-2; 9 positions match TRBD1. With 3 bases clipped from V and 8 bases from J, the junction kept 13 bases outside the gene matches. The germline CDR1 and CDR2 sequences are DFQATT and SNEGSKA (reference sequence). This CDR3 is built from 15 residues. This CDR3 reads CSASALGDRVKGYTF. The CDR3 DNA sequence: TGCAGTGCTAGTGCCCTTGGGGACAGGGTTAAAGGCTACACCTTC.

This clonotype was picked up many times. CDR3 loop: CAISESSGTSGIEIDEQFF. CDR3 nucleotide sequence: TGTGCCATCAGTGAGTCGTCCGGGACTAGCGGGATAGAAATCGATGAGCAGTTCTTC. The chain couples TRBV10-3 to TRBJ2-1; 13 bases are shared with TRBD2. CDR3 length: 19 residues. Germline CDR1 is ENHRY and CDR2 is SYGVKD. V dropped 0 bases and J dropped 8; count of bases not matched to a gene: 13.

This clonotype was seen repeatedly, ten times or more. The chain joins TRBV12-3 or TRBV12-4 to TRBJ1-3; D gene uncertain. This CDR3 spans 13 amino acids. The V and J ends lost 3 bases and 7 bases respectively, with 10 bases between them. For the CDR3, the DNA is TGTGCCAGCAGTTTCCGGGGTGGCAACACCATATATTTT. It encodes CASSFRGGNTIYF.

This clonotype came up a few times. This sequence joins TRBV4-3 and TRBJ2-2; 7 nucleotides line up with TRBD1. CDR1 LGHNA and CDR2 YSLEER come from the germline V gene. CDR3 length equals 16 residues. Trimming took 1 base from V and 2 from J; bases not matched to a gene: 4. CDR3 sequence: CASSQGTGVNTGELFF. Written as DNA, the CDR3 is TGCGCCAGCAGCCAAGGAACAGGGGTAAACACCGGGGAGCTGTTTTTT.

A note on this clonotype: A single base separates this from a much larger clone, so it may be a read error. This chain joins TRBV20-1 and TRBJ1-1; D is ambiguous. CDR3 length equals 17 residues. The germline gives CDR1 DFQATT, CDR2 SNEGSKA (reference sequence). The CDR3 coding sequence is TGCAGTGCTAGAGATCGGGAGAGGGCTGGGATGAACAATGAAGCTTTCTTT. Translated, it gives CSARDRERAGMNNEAFF.

This clonotype has at least ten counts. The chain couples TRBV20-1 to TRBJ2-1; TRBD2 might be the D (6 bases). Trimming removed 6 bases from V and 4 bases from J, with 13 bases in between. Germline loops: CDR1 DFQATT, CDR2 SNEGSKA (reference sequence). This CDR3 region has 13 residues. The CDR3 region has the DNA TGCAGTGCCTCCGGACTAACTTACAATGAGCAGTTCTTC. Encoded protein: CSASGLTYNEQFF.

The chain uses TRBV7-2 and TRBJ2-1; 9 bases line up with TRBD2. This CDR3 has 16 amino acids. Looked up from germline, CDR1 is SGHTA and CDR2 is FQGNSA. V trimming: 5 bases; J trimming: 10 bases; junction bases outside the gene matches: 15. In DNA form, the CDR3 reads TGTGCCAGCAGCGTAGGAGCGGGAGGTTCTCGGATCGAGCAGTTCTTC. Translated, it gives CASSVGAGGSRIEQFF.

This clonotype was seen at least ten times. This chain joins TRBV3-1 and TRBJ1-4; D is perhaps TRBD1 (5 bases). Germline CDR1 and CDR2: LGHDT and YNNKEL (reference sequence). This CDR3 comprises 14 residues. Trimming removed 4 bases from V and 8 bases from J, with 14 bases in between. The CDR3 protein is CASSLGQVREKLFF. The CDR3 nucleotides are TGTGCCAGCAGCCTGGGGCAGGTCCGGGAAAAACTGTTTTTT.

J is TRBJ2-2 and V is TRBV12-3 or TRBV12-4, with 9 bases lining up with TRBD2. V shed 6 bases, J shed 2 bases, and the junction held 7 bases outside the gene matches. The CDR3 runs 16 residues. CDR3 nucleotide sequence: TGTGCCAGCAGCCCTGGACTAGCGAGAAACACCGGGGAGCTGTTTTTT. Amino acids: CASSPGLARNTGELFF.

The chain joins TRBV5-1 to TRBJ2-1; weak D call: TRBD2 (6 bases). Germline-derived CDR1 and CDR2 are SGHRS and YFSETQ. CDR3 size: 13 residues. Trimming took off 2 bases at V and 12 bases at J, with 15 bases between the two ends. DNA for the CDR3: TGCGCCAGCAGCTTCTTAGCGGACTCTGCGCAGTTCTTC. It specifies CASSFLADSAQFF.

V usage is TRBV12-3 or TRBV12-4 and J usage is TRBJ2-5, with TRBD2 matching over 8 bases. This CDR3 has 14 amino acids. V lost 5 bases and J lost 1; bases outside the gene matches: 3. The CDR3 sequence is CASSTGGPQETQYF. Written as DNA, the CDR3 is TGTGCCAGCAGTACGGGAGGGCCCCAAGAGACCCAGTACTTC.

In its sample, this clonotype was seen many times. The rearrangement uses TRBV7-2 and TRBJ2-1; D not resolved. The germline V and J ends were trimmed by 7 bases and 0 bases, with 10 bases remaining between them. The germline gives CDR1 SGHTA, CDR2 FQGNSA. The CDR3 length is 14 residues. The DNA of the CDR3 is TGTGCCAGCAAGGGTAGCCCCTCCTACAATGAGCAGTTCTTC. This sequence encodes CASKGSPSYNEQFF.